One and the same sample provided the 9 T cell receptor beta chains below, sequenced in a study of blood T cell repertoires in COVID-19 (dated by TCRdb to 2019 to 2021). The library was generated by the immunoSEQ multiplex PCR assay. The table was pulled from immuneACCESS by TCRdb, which kept in-frame rearrangements only. Such tables lose some clones; where checked, under half of the loss comes from unresolved V genes, and the rest has no known cause. This sample is represented by approximately 220,000 clones; about 86% of them were singletons. Jointly, the top ten make up roughly 6.2% of the sample. The sample comprised peripheral blood. The receptor set was obtained from a man between 60 and 70 years old who had recovered from COVID-19.

The chain uses TRBV9 and TRBJ2-2, with 9 bases aligning to TRBD1. CDR3 size: 16 residues. The junction had 4 bases not matched to a gene; V was cut back by 0 bases and J by 4 bases. The germline CDR1 and CDR2 sequences are SGDLS and YYNGEE. The CDR3 DNA follows: TGTGCCAGCAGCGTAGGGGGACAGGGAAGCACCGGGGAGCTGTTTTTT. Protein product: CASSVGGQGSTGELFF.

The chain joins TRBV2 to TRBJ1-2; no clear D gene. The CDR3 spans 13 residues. Germline values: CDR1 SNHLY, CDR2 FYNNEI. The germline V and J ends were trimmed by 4 bases and 1 base, with 7 bases remaining between them. The CDR3 sequence is CASSAGRNYGYTF. The DNA of the CDR3 is TGTGCCAGCAGTGCTGGGCGTAACTATGGCTACACCTTC.

The rearrangement uses TRBV4-1 and TRBJ2-3, with 9 bases matching TRBD2. CDR3 length: 16 amino acids. The V and J ends lost 4 bases and 2 bases, in that order; junction bases with no gene match: 7. In germline, CDR1 is MGHRA, CDR2 YSYEKL. The CDR3 here is CASSLLAGINTDTQYF. For the CDR3, the DNA is TGCGCCAGCAGCCTTCTAGCGGGGATAAACACAGATACGCAGTATTTT.

The chain carries TRBV28 and TRBJ2-1; D is possibly TRBD1 (6 bases). The CDR3 is 12 amino acids. Trimming took 2 bases from V and 8 from J, leaving 7 bases between them. CDR1 and CDR2 (germline): MDHEN, SYDVKM. CDR3 bases: TGTGCCAGCAGTTTAAGGGGGTATGAGCAGTTCTTC. It translates to CASSLRGYEQFF.

The rearrangement links TRBV11-2 to TRBJ2-1, with 9 bases aligning to TRBD2. With 5 bases clipped from V and 8 bases from J, the junction kept 10 bases outside the gene matches. This CDR3 has 15 amino acids. Germline V gene sequence: CDR1 SGHAT, CDR2 FQNNGV. CDR3 protein: CASSSSGGAGYEQFF. The CDR3 nucleotides are TGTGCCAGCAGCAGTAGCGGGGGCGCTGGGTATGAGCAGTTCTTC.

The chain recombines TRBV5-4 with TRBJ2-2; 9 bases are a match to TRBD2. Germline loops: CDR1 SGHNT, CDR2 YYREEE (reference sequence). CDR3 length equals 15 residues. With V trimmed by 0 bases and J by 6 bases, 3 bases remained unmatched. The CDR3 protein is CASSLVSGSSGELFF. The CDR3 DNA follows: TGTGCCAGCAGCTTGGTTAGCGGGAGTTCCGGGGAGCTGTTTTTT.

Only one count was recorded for this clone. The V gene is TRBV24-1, the J gene TRBJ2-1; D is undetermined. The CDR3 has 13 residues. Germline assignment: CDR1 KGHDR and CDR2 SFDVKD. The V gene lost 2 bases and the J gene lost 7 bases, with 8 bases spanning the gap. The CDR3 loop reads CATSDYARNEQFF. CDR3 in DNA: TGTGCCACCAGTGATTATGCGCGGAATGAGCAGTTCTTC.

In DNA, the CDR3 is TGCGCCAGCAGCCAAGAGGTTGAAGGGAGACAGCCCCAGCATTTT. It yields the protein CASSQEVEGRQPQHF. This chain links TRBV4-3 with TRBJ1-5; no firm D call. Germline-derived CDR1 and CDR2 are LGHNA and YSLEER. V was cut by 0 bases and J by 7 bases, with 13 bases left in between. This CDR3 comprises 15 residues.

This sequence joins TRBV30 and TRBJ1-6; the match to TRBD1 covers 12 bases. Germline V gives CDR1 GTSNPN, CDR2 SVGIG (reference sequence). The CDR3 sequence is 16 residues long. The V and J ends lost 2 bases and 6 bases, in that order; junction bases with no gene match: 5. The CDR3 nucleotides read TGTGCCTGGAGTCCGGGACAGGGGGCTGGTAATTCACCCCTCCACTTT. Its protein product is CAWSPGQGAGNSPLHF.